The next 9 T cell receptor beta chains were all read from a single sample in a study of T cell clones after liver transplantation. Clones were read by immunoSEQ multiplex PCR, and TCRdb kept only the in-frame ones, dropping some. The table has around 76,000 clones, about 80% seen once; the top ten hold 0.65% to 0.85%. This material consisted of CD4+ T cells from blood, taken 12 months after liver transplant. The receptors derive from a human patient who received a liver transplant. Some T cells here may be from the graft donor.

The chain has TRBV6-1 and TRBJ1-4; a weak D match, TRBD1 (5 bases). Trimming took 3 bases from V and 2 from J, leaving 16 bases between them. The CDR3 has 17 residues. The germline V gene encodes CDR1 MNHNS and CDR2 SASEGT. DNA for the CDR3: TGTGCCAGCAGTGATCTACGCCTCGGGGGGACTAATGAAAAACTGTTTTTT. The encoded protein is CASSDLRLGGTNEKLFF.

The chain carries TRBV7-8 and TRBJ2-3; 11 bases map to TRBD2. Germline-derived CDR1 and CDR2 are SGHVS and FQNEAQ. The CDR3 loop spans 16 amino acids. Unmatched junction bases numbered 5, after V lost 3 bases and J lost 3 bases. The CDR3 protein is CASSLSSGRGTDTQYF. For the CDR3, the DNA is TGTGCCAGCAGCTTGAGTAGCGGGAGGGGGACAGATACGCAGTATTTT.

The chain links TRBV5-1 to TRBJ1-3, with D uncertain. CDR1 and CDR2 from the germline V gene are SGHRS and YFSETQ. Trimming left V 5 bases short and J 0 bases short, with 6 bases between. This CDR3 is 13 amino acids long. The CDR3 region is CASREPSGNTIYF. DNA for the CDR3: TGCGCCAGCAGAGAGCCCTCTGGAAACACCATATATTTT.

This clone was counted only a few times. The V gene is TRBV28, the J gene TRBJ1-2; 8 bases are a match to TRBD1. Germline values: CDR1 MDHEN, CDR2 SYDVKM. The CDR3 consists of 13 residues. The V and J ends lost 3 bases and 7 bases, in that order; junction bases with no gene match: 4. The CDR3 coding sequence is TGTGCCAGCAGTTTGCACAGGGGGACTGGCTACACCTTC. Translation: CASSLHRGTGYTF.

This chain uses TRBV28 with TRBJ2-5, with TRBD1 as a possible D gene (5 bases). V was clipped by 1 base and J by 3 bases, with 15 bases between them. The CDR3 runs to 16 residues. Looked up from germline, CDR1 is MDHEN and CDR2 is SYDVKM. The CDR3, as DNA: TGTGCCAGCAGTTTATTTCGATCCAGGGTTAAAGAGACCCAGTACTTC. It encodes CASSLFRSRVKETQYF.

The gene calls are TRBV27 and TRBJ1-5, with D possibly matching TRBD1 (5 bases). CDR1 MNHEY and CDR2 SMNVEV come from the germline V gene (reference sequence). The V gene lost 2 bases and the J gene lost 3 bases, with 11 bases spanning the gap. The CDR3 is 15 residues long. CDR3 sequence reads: CASSLNGGYNQPQHF. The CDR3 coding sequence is TGTGCCAGCAGTTTAAACGGGGGGTACAATCAGCCCCAGCATTTT.

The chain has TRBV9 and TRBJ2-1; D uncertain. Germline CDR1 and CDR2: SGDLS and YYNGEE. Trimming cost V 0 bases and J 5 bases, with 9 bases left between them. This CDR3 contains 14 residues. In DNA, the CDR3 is TGTGCCAGCAGCGTAGGGAGTGAGCACAATGAGCAGTTCTTC. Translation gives CASSVGSEHNEQFF.

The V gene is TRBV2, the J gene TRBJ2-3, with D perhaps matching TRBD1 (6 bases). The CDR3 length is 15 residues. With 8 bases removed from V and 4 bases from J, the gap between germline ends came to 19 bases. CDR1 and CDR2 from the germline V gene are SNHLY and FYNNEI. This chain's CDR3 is CASPEGVPPADTQYF. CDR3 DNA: TGTGCCAGCCCTGAGGGGGTCCCCCCCGCAGATACGCAGTATTTT.

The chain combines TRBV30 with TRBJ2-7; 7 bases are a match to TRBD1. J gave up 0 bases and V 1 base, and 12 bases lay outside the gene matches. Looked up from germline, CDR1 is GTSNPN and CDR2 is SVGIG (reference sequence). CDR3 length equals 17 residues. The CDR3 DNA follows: TGTGCCTGGAGTGGGACAGGTCGAAAAAGGAGCTCCTACGAGCAGTACTTC. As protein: CAWSGTGRKRSSYEQYF.